The 32 T cell receptor beta chains reported below all come from one sample, sequenced in a study of control samples from healthy donors and cancer patients. Libraries were prepared by immunoSEQ multiplex PCR; TCRdb keeps only in-frame clonotypes and omits some of them. Here the sample spans over 120,000 clones, 91% being singletons. Sequencing was carried out using blood. These receptors came from a man in his thirties or forties in good health.

This chain connects TRBV7-2 to TRBJ2-7; 8 nucleotides match TRBD1. Germline assignment: CDR1 SGHTA and CDR2 FQGNSA. This CDR3 is 12 amino acids long. The junction had 2 bases not matched to a gene; V was cut back by 5 bases and J by 5 bases. The CDR3 bases are TGTGCCAGCAGCCCGACAGGGGACGAGCAGTACTTC. Translation gives CASSPTGDEQYF. The full variable domain, with the rest looked up from reference TRBV7-2 and TRBJ2-7, is GAGVSQSPSNKVTEKGKDVELRCDPISGHTALYWYRQSLGQGLEFLIYFQGNSAPDKSGLPSDRFSAERTGGSVSTLTIQRTQQEDSAVYLCASSPTGDEQYFGPGTRLTVT.

V gene TRBV19 combines with J gene TRBJ1-1; a weak D match, TRBD1 (5 bases). Germline V gene sequence: CDR1 LNHDA, CDR2 SQIVND (reference sequence). CDR3 length equals 13 residues. V was cut by 7 bases and J by 0 bases, with 9 bases left in between. Written as DNA, the CDR3 is TGTGCCAGTAAAGAGGGGCTGAACACTGAAGCTTTCTTT. Protein sequence: CASKEGLNTEAFF.

This clone was detected only once. The chain recombines TRBV10-3 with TRBJ1-6, with D uncertain. Germline V gene sequence: CDR1 ENHRY, CDR2 SYGVKD. Trimming took off 11 bases at V and 10 bases at J, with 18 bases between the two ends. CDR3 length: 13 residues. CDR3 coding DNA: TGTGCCGTCCAAGGTGGGGTCGGCTCACCCCTCCACTTT. Amino acid sequence: CAVQGGVGSPLHF.

Note on this clone: A junction end diverges from the germline sequence, so it may reflect a read error. J is TRBJ2-3 and V is TRBV3-1 (or the pseudogene TRBV3-2); the match to TRBD1 covers 8 bases. Per germline, CDR1 LGHDT and CDR2 YNNKEL (reference sequence). The CDR3 has 18 residues. The CDR3 nucleotides read TGTGCCAGCAGCCCAAAACGGACAGGGAAGGTTAGCATAGATACGCAGTATTTT. Amino acid sequence: CASSPKRTGKVSIDTQYF.

This chain connects TRBV15 to TRBJ2-2; 11 bases agree with TRBD1. Germline CDR1 and CDR2: LNHNV and YYDKDF (reference sequence). V gave up 5 bases and J gave up 5 bases; unmatched junction bases: 1. The CDR3 runs to 14 residues. The CDR3 region is CATSRDRGTGELFF. In DNA, the CDR3 is TGTGCCACCAGCCGGGACAGGGGGACCGGGGAGCTGTTTTTT. The full variable domain, with the rest looked up from reference TRBV15 and TRBJ2-2, is DAMVIQNPRYQVTQFGKPVTLSCSQTLNHNVMYWYQQKSSQAPKLLFHYYDKDFNNEADTPDNFQSRRPNTSFCFLDIRSPGLGDTAMYLCATSRDRGTGELFFGEGSRLTVL.

The V gene is TRBV30, the J gene TRBJ1-5, with TRBD1 as a possible D gene (5 bases). With 0 bases removed from V and 2 bases from J, the gap between germline ends came to 11 bases. Germline loops: CDR1 GTSNPN, CDR2 SVGIG (reference sequence). The CDR3 consists of 15 residues. CDR3 region: CAWSVPAGGNQPQHF. The CDR3 bases are TGTGCCTGGAGTGTACCTGCGGGGGGCAATCAGCCCCAGCATTTT.

This chain links TRBV28 with TRBJ1-4; unclear D gene. Trimming took off 6 bases at V and 4 bases at J, with 12 bases between the two ends. Germline assignment: CDR1 MDHEN and CDR2 SYDVKM. CDR3 size: 14 residues. The CDR3 reads CASSQERLNEKLFF. The CDR3 bases are TGTGCCAGCAGCCAGGAGAGGCTTAATGAAAAACTGTTTTTT.

The V gene is TRBV7-3, the J gene TRBJ2-1; D call uncertain. Germline V gives CDR1 SGHTA, CDR2 FQGTGA. V gave up 5 bases and J gave up 5 bases, with 10 bases separating them. This CDR3 has 13 amino acids. The CDR3 coding sequence is TGTGCCAGCAGCCCCCGTGGGGACAATGAGCAGTTCTTC. Encoded protein: CASSPRGDNEQFF.

The genes are TRBV19 and TRBJ2-1; TRBD2 matches at 9 bases. Trimming at V came to 5 bases and at J to 1 base, leaving 12 bases not matched to a gene. This CDR3 has 18 amino acids. From germline, CDR1 is LNHDA and CDR2 SQIVND (reference sequence). This chain's CDR3 is CASSSGRGGAGSYNEQFF. The CDR3 nucleotides read TGTGCCAGTAGTTCGGGTCGCGGGGGGGCCGGGTCCTACAATGAGCAGTTCTTC.

This clone appeared once. The rearrangement links TRBV6-5 to TRBJ2-3; 9 bases map to TRBD1. Germline V gene data show CDR1 as MNHEY and CDR2 as SVGAGI. This CDR3 is 15 amino acids long. Trimming cost V 6 bases and J 1 base; bases outside gene matches: 5. CDR3 loop: CASRADRGGTDTQYF. The DNA of the CDR3 is TGTGCCAGCAGGGCCGACAGGGGGGGCACAGATACGCAGTATTTT.

J is TRBJ2-2 and V is TRBV5-4; D uncertain. V gave up 4 bases and J gave up 0 bases, with 13 bases separating them. This CDR3 has 16 amino acids. CDR1 SGHNT and CDR2 YYREEE come from the germline V gene (reference sequence). CDR3 residues: CASSLGTESNTGELFF. CDR3 sequence (DNA): TGTGCCAGCAGCCTTGGTACAGAATCGAACACCGGGGAGCTGTTTTTT.

CDR3 residues: CASRDVTDTQYF. CDR3 DNA: TGTGCCAGTAGGGACGTCACAGATACGCAGTATTTT. The chain combines TRBV19 with TRBJ2-3; D not certain. Germline CDR1 and CDR2: LNHDA and SQIVND (reference sequence). V lost 6 bases and J lost 2, with 6 bases in between. This CDR3 is 12 amino acids long.

The CDR3 DNA follows: TGTGCCAGCAGTACGGGACGGTCCTATGGCTACACCTTC. Encoded protein: CASSTGRSYGYTF. The V and J genes are TRBV7-8 and TRBJ1-2, with a tentative D call TRBD1 (5 bases). This CDR3 region has 13 residues. Trimming took 6 bases from V and 4 from J, leaving 12 bases between them. Germline V gene data show CDR1 as SGHVS and CDR2 as FQNEAQ.

V gene TRBV6-5 combines with J gene TRBJ1-6; D might be TRBD1 (5 bases). The CDR3 totals 16 residues. Trimming left V 4 bases short and J 0 bases short, with 10 bases between. CDR1 MNHEY and CDR2 SVGAGI come from the germline V gene. The CDR3 coding sequence is TGTGCCAGCAGTTTACAGGCCAGCTCCTATAATTCACCCCTCCACTTT. It is translated as CASSLQASSYNSPLHF.

This clone was seen more than once but under ten times. This rearrangement joins TRBV12-2 to TRBJ1-2. TRBV12-2 is a documented pseudogene. The CDR3 totals 16 residues. The CDR3 sequence: CASRLAKKGRDYGYTF. CDR3 DNA sequence: TGTGCAAGTCGCTTAGCGAAAAAGGGAAGGGACTATGGCTACACCTTC.

This rearrangement joins TRBV7-6 to TRBJ2-1, with a possible D match to TRBD1 (5 bases). V lost 5 bases, J lost 5 bases, and 16 bases lay in between. The CDR3 is 15 residues long. Germline V CDR1 and CDR2: SGHVS, FNYEAQ. This CDR3 reads CASSVRAGLDNEQFF. CDR3 in DNA: TGTGCCAGCAGCGTAAGGGCAGGGCTGGACAATGAGCAGTTCTTC. Supplemented by reference TRBV7-6 and TRBJ2-1, the full variable domain reads GAGVSQSPRYKVTKRGQDVALRCDPISGHVSLYWYRQALGQGPEFLTYFNYEAQQDKSGLPNDRFSAERPEGSISTLTIQRTEQRDSAMYRCASSVRAGLDNEQFFGPGTRLTVL.

The CDR3 DNA is TGTGCCAGCAGTTTGGCAGGAGGGGCTGAAGCTTTCTTT. It encodes CASSLAGGAEAFF. V is TRBV12-3 or TRBV12-4 and J is TRBJ1-1, with D possibly TRBD1 on 5 matching bases. CDR3 length equals 13 residues. V was pared by 3 bases and J by 6 bases, with 11 bases between.

The V gene is TRBV27, the J gene TRBJ2-1; unclear D gene. The V gene's germline CDR1 is MNHEY and CDR2 SMNVEV (reference sequence). Trimming shortened V by 2 bases and J by 4 bases, and 6 bases separated the two germline ends. The CDR3 runs to 13 residues. CDR3 DNA: TGTGCCAGCAGTTTAAAGGGATACAATGAGCAGTTCTTC. As protein: CASSLKGYNEQFF.

The chain has TRBV7-9 and TRBJ1-2; TRBD1 is a possible D gene (5 bases). V lost 3 bases and J lost 3, with 17 bases in between. Germline loops: CDR1 SEHNR, CDR2 FQNEAQ (reference sequence). The CDR3 runs 16 residues. The CDR3 nucleotides read TGTGCCAGCAGCTTCTTGACAGACGGCCTCTACTATGGCTACACCTTC. This codes for CASSFLTDGLYYGYTF.

This clone appeared once. The J gene is TRBJ2-7, the V gene TRBV9; 9 nucleotides agree with TRBD1. This CDR3 is 14 amino acids long. Germline assignment: CDR1 SGDLS and CDR2 YYNGEE. V lost 0 bases and J lost 7; bases outside the gene matches: 5. The CDR3 DNA reads TGTGCCAGCAGCGTAGGGACAGGGGCTCGAGAGCAGTACTTC. It is translated as CASSVGTGAREQYF.

The chain joins TRBV9 to TRBJ1-2, with TRBD1 matching 8 bases. From germline, CDR1 is SGDLS and CDR2 YYNGEE. This CDR3 spans 17 amino acids. Trimming cost V 3 bases and J 2 bases; bases outside gene matches: 12. CDR3 loop: CASSDFPTGERNYGYTF. CDR3 nucleotides: TGTGCCAGCAGCGATTTCCCGACAGGGGAACGGAACTATGGCTACACCTTC.

This clone has only one observation. The rearrangement links TRBV10-2 to TRBJ1-2; D possibly corresponds to TRBD1 (6 bases). The V gene's germline CDR1 is WSHSY and CDR2 SAAADI. V lost 0 bases and J lost 6, with 11 bases in between. This CDR3 is built from 14 residues. As DNA, the CDR3 is TGCGCCAGCAGTGAGTCTCCCGGGGGGCATGGCTACACCTTC. It encodes CASSESPGGHGYTF.

The J gene is TRBJ2-3, the V gene TRBV24-1; D not resolved. CDR1 is KGHDR and CDR2 is SFDVKD in the germline V gene. The V end was cut by 3 bases, the J end by 4 bases, with 7 bases between. This CDR3 contains 13 residues. This CDR3 is CATSDIDSDTQYF. DNA for the CDR3: TGTGCCACCAGTGATATTGACTCAGATACGCAGTATTTT.

V and J are TRBV19 and TRBJ1-2, with D possibly TRBD1 on 5 matching bases. There are 14 residues in the CDR3. Trimming removed 6 bases at V and 4 bases at J, with 15 bases between. CDR1 is LNHDA, CDR2 SQIVND, per germline (reference sequence). The CDR3 coding sequence is TGTGCCAGTAGCAGCGACAGTACCTTCTATGGCTACACCTTC. Amino acids: CASSSDSTFYGYTF.

J is TRBJ2-5 and V is TRBV9; D is undetermined. Germline lookup yields CDR1 SGDLS and CDR2 YYNGEE. V gave up 3 bases and J gave up 2 bases, with 8 bases separating them. This CDR3 contains 13 residues. This CDR3 is CASSEGPQETQYF. DNA for the CDR3: TGTGCCAGCAGCGAGGGCCCTCAAGAGACCCAGTACTTC.

The rearrangement links TRBV21-1 to TRBJ2-7; the table names TRBD2, a call not compared with the DNA. TRBV21-1 is listed as a pseudogene. The CDR3 sequence is 15 residues long. The CDR3 spells CASSKVPGGLYEQYF. CDR3 nucleotide sequence: TGTGCCAGCAGCAAAGTGCCGGGAGGGTTGTACGAGCAGTACTTC.

The rearrangement links TRBV7-2 to TRBJ2-3; D tentatively reads TRBD1 or TRBD2 (6 bases each). The CDR3 loop spans 13 amino acids. Germline V CDR1 and CDR2: SGHTA, FQGNSA. V dropped 10 bases and J dropped 1 base, with 12 bases sitting between them. The CDR3 is CATGGLGTDTQYF. The CDR3 DNA is TGTGCCACCGGGGGCCTTGGCACAGATACGCAGTATTTT.

The chain has TRBV28 and TRBJ1-4; D perhaps matches TRBD1 (5 bases). V lost 3 bases and J 8 bases, leaving 13 bases between the germline ends. From germline, CDR1 is MDHEN and CDR2 SYDVKM. This CDR3 has 14 residues. The CDR3 region is CASSFIGGWEKLFF. The CDR3 DNA reads TGTGCCAGCAGTTTCATCGGGGGTTGGGAAAAACTGTTTTTT.

The rearrangement links TRBV24-1 to TRBJ1-5, with 7 bases aligning to TRBD1. V shed 7 bases, J shed 2 bases, and the junction held 7 bases outside the gene matches. The CDR3 consists of 15 residues. The germline V gene has CDR1 KGHDR and CDR2 SFDVKD. The CDR3 DNA sequence: TGTGCCACCAGGTCAGGGGGGTTAGGCAATCAGCCCCAGCATTTT. Its translation is CATRSGGLGNQPQHF.

The V call is TRBV5-1, the J call TRBJ1-2, with a tentative D call TRBD1 (5 bases). Germline CDR1 and CDR2: SGHRS and YFSETQ. V lost 0 bases and J 8 bases, leaving 11 bases between the germline ends. The CDR3 length is 13 residues. The CDR3 loop is CASSLVLGEGYTF. DNA of the CDR3: TGCGCCAGCAGCTTGGTATTGGGGGAAGGCTACACCTTC.

The J gene is TRBJ2-3, the V gene TRBV4-2; unclear D gene. CDR3 length: 15 amino acids. Germline assignment: CDR1 LGHNA and CDR2 YNFKEQ. The ends were cut back, 4 bases at V and 0 bases at J, with 11 bases in the middle. CDR3 sequence: CASSPIAESTDTQYF. CDR3 in DNA: TGTGCCAGCAGCCCTATCGCGGAGAGCACAGATACGCAGTATTTT.

The V call is TRBV5-1, the J call TRBJ2-7; 7 bases are shared with TRBD1. The V segment lost 0 bases and the J segment 1 base; nucleotides outside the gene matches: 4. The CDR3 is 15 residues long. Germline V CDR1 and CDR2: SGHRS, YFSETQ. CDR3 nucleotide sequence: TGCGCCAGCAGCTTGGGACAGGGAACATCCTACGAGCAGTACTTC. This codes for CASSLGQGTSYEQYF. Filled out from reference TRBV5-1 and TRBJ2-7, the complete variable domain reads KAGVTQTPRYLIKTRGQQVTLSCSPISGHRSVSWYQQTPGQGLQFLFEYFSETQRNKGNFPGRFSGRQFSNSRSEMNVSTLELGDSALYLCASSLGQGTSYEQYFGPGTRLTVT.